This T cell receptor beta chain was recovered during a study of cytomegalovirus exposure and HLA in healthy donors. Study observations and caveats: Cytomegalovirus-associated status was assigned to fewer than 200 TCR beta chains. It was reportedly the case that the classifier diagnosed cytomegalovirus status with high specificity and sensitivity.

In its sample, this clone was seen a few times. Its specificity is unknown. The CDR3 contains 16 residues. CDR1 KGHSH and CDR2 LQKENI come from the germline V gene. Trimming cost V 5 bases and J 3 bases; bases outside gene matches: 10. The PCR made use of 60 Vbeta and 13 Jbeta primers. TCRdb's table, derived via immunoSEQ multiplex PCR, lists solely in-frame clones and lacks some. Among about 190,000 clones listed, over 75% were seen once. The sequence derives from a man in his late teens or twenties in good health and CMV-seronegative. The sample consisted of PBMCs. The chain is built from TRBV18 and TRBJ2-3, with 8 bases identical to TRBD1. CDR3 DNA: TGTGCCAGCTCAACCCGGGACAGGAGGTCAACAGATACGCAGTATTTT. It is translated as CASSTRDRRSTDTQYF.